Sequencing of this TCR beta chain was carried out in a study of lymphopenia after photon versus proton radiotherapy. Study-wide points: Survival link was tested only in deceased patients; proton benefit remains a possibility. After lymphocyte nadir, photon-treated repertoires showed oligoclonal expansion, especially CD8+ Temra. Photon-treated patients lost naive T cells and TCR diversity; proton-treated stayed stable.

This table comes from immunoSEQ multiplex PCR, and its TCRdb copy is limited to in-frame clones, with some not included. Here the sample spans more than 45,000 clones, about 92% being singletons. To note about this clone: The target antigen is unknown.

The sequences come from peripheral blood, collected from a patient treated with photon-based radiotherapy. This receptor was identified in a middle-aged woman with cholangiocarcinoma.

CDR3 sequence: CASSSTSTGLSKTQYF. CDR3 in DNA: TGTGCCAGCAGCTCGACCTCGACAGGCCTATCGAAGACCCAGTACTTC. V is TRBV7-8 and J is TRBJ2-5; tentatively, D is TRBD1 (6 bases). Trimming took 4 bases from V and 6 from J, leaving 21 bases between them. Germline V CDR1 and CDR2: SGHVS, FQNEAQ. The CDR3 is 16 amino acids. The variable domain in full, with the rest retrieved from reference TRBV7-8 and TRBJ2-5, is GAGVSQSPRYKVAKRGQDVALRCDPISGHVSLFWYQQALGQGPEFLTYFQNEAQLDKSGLPSDRFFAERPEGSVSTLKIQRTQQEDSAVYLCASSSTSTGLSKTQYFGPGTRLLVL.